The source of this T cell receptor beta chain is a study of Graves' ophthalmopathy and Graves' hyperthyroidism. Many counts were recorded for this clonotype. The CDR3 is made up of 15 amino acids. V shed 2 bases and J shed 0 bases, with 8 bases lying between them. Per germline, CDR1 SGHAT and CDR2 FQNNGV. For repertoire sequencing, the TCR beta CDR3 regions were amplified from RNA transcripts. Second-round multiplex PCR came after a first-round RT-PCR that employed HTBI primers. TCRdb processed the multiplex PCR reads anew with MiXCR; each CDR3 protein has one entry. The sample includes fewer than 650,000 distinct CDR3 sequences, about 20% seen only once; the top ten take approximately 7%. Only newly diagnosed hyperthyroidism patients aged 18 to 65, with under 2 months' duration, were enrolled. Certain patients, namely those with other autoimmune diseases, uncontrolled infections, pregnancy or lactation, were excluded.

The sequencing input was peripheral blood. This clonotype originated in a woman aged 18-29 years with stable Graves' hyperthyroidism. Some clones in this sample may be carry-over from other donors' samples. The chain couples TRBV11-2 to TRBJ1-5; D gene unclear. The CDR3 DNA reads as TGTGCCAGCAGCTTATATCACGATAGCAATCAGCCCCAGCATTTT. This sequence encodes CASSLYHDSNQPQHF.